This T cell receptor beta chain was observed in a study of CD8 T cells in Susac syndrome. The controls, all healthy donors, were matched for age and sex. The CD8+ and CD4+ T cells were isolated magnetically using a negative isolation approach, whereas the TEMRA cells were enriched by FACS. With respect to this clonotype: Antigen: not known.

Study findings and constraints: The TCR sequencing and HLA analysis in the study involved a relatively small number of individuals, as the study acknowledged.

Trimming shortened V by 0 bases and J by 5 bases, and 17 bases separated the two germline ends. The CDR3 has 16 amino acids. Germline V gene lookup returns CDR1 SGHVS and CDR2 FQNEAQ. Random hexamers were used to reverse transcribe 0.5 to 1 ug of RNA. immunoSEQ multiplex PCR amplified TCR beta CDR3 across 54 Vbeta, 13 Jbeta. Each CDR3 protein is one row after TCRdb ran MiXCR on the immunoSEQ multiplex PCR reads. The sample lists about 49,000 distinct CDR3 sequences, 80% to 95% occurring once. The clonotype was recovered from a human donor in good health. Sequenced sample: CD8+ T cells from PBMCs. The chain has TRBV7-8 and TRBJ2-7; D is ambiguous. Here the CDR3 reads CASSLASRVPSDEQYF. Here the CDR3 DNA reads TGTGCCAGCAGCTTAGCCAGCCGGGTCCCGTCTGACGAGCAGTACTTC.